This T cell receptor beta chain was sequenced during a study of control samples from healthy donors and cancer patients. This table comes from immunoSEQ multiplex PCR, and its TCRdb copy is limited to in-frame clones, with some not included. The sample lists tens of thousands of clones, about nine tenths occurring once. CDR1 and CDR2 from the germline V gene are ENHRY and SYGVKD. This CDR3 is built from 13 residues. Sequenced: blood. V usage is TRBV10-3 and J usage is TRBJ2-1, with 7 bases fitting TRBD2. The sequence was obtained from a man aged 50 to 59 in good health. CDR3 sequence (DNA): TGTGCACTCGGGTCTAGCGGAGACAATGAGCAGTTCTTC. Its protein product is CALGSSGDNEQFF.